This T cell receptor (beta chain) was sequenced for a study of regulatory T cells in long-lasting Graves disease. With iRepertoire HTBI primers and Arm-PCR of CDR3 regions, TCR beta libraries were built. MiXCR was run by TCRdb on the multiplex PCR reads, yielding one entry per CDR3 protein. The sample gives roughly 520,000 distinct CDR3 sequences, approximately 12% of which show up once; 8% to 10% is in the top ten. This clonotype was detected many times. The antigen remains unidentified. Study results and caveats: In persistent patients, shared public clonotypes (under 3,000) outnumbered those in new patients (around 1,000). Persistent disease was characterized by preferential usage of TRBV28, TRBJ1-2 and TRBJ2-5.

The time point: newly diagnosed GD, antithyroid drugs for less than 3 months. RNA from PBMCs was the source of the TCR library. The germline V gene encodes CDR1 LNHDA and CDR2 SQIVND (reference sequence). CDR3 size: 14 residues. Trimming took 5 bases from V and 4 from J; bases not matched to a gene: 7. The sample was also linked to a second study, of T cells in Graves' hyperthyroidism and ophthalmopathy. That paper adds: Carried out on the TCR CDR3, a first-round RT-PCR used the HTBI primer set. Onset of ophthalmopathy came a median 6.5 months after the model predicted it.

This clonotype was obtained from a woman in her 30s with Graves disease. The chain links TRBV19 to TRBJ2-7; 8 bases line up with TRBD2. The input for sequencing was peripheral blood mononuclear cells (PBMCs), taken at new diagnosis, from a patient treated with antithyroid drugs. This chain's CDR3 is CASSLRIAGYEQYF. As DNA, the CDR3 is TGTGCCAGTAGTCTACGAATAGCGGGGTACGAGCAGTACTTC.